This T cell receptor beta chain originates from a study of shared clonotypes between healthy human individuals (TCRdb year 2020). Looking at the study overall: The cohort included three men and a couple of women between 18 and 49 years of age. For each donor, CD4 naive and CD4 memory were each given three plates, CD8 naive was given two plates, and CD8 memory was given one plate. The study deeply sequenced blood TCR repertoires of about 5 healthy adults to estimate repertoire size and the extent of clonotype sharing between individuals. Libraries were prepared and TCR repertoires were sequenced by different laboratories using diverse techniques, in order to increase sequencing depth and limit assay-specific biases. Per donor, leukapheresis produced somewhere between about 0.9 and 9.5 billion PBMCs. Beyond this particular receptor, the publication reports: Sampling was limited to blood, and TCR repertoires in tissue likely differ from TCR repertoires in blood. The small number of donors limited the genetic and exposure-history diversity represented. Incomplete sequencing was indicated by rarefaction of sorted-subset datasets, despite the large sequencing depth. Based on pairwise subsampling, the degree of clonotype sharing among donors was expected to be affected by sequencing depth. Naive subsets generally had larger estimated clonotype richness than memory subsets. Across a few donors, approximately 4.9% of naive CD4, approximately 3.6% of naive CD8, 2% to 2.5% of memory CD4, and about 0.44% of memory CD8 clonotypes were shared. Compared with non-shared clonotypes, clonotypes shared by all four sorted-subset donors had higher generation probabilities.

As regards this clone: No cognate antigen has been identified for it. No base qualities exist here, and no much larger clone lies one base off it.

Donors were healthy HIV-negative adults with no recently reported acute infections or vaccinations. Every donor was a Caucasian adult residing in Nashville, Tennessee, USA. CD4+ T cells were enriched by magnetic negative selection; naive cells were then positively selected on CD45RA, and the negative fraction formed the memory subset. Blood was obtained by leukapheresis, after which PBMCs were separated by Ficoll-Histopaque density gradient centrifugation and cryopreserved in liquid nitrogen vapor phase. Purity and quantity of every magnetically sorted T cell population were checked by analytical flow cytometry. Each sorted fraction had its genomic DNA isolated and then quantified by UV absorbance on a Nanodrop 2000c. V sheds 2 bases and J sheds 8 bases, leaving 12 bases between their ends. The germline V gene supplies CDR1 SGDLS and CDR2 YYNGEE. There are 13 amino acids in the CDR3, from cysteine to phenylalanine inclusive. Left in the record is the CDR3 DNA by itself, 39 bases read in frame from the first base.

Using the deep immunoSEQ assay, TCR CDR3 regions were amplified from genomic DNA by multiplex PCR. Extracted genomic DNA from each cell subset was distributed evenly across all wells of several immunoSEQ 96-well plates, and each plate was treated as a replicate. For sorted subsets, each replicate PCR was loaded with 200 ng genomic DNA, equivalent to approximately 33,000 T cell genomes. Purified libraries were quantified with a Qubit 3.0 fluorometer, sized on a Bioanalyzer 2100, and re-quantified with the KAPA Library Quantification kit. Each immunoSEQ 96-well plate was sequenced on its own single-read 150-cycle Illumina NextSeq 550 flow cell. The published analysis was carried out like this. Because the immunoSEQ output held only junctional sequences and lacked quality scores, the filtering could not match the filtering applied to full-length reads. To assign V/J genes and CDR3, sequences were annotated using PyIR, a Python wrapper for IgBLAST v1.9, with IMGT germline references. Reads were filtered out if the reads had weak V/J assignments (E-value above 1e-6), no CDR3, stop codons, out-of-frame junctions, or ambiguous translated residues. V3J clonotypes were defined as sequences sharing an identical inferred V gene, J gene, and CDR3 amino acid sequence. Percentage overlap between repertoires was computed as shared unique clonotypes divided by the size of the smaller repertoire. Repertoire richness was assessed with RTK rarefaction, the Chao1 estimator, and Recon v2.1 estimates of unobserved clonotypes. For all TCRbeta clonotypes obtained by the gDNA method from several donors, generation probabilities were computed with OLGA. The clones in this table, taken by TCRdb from immuneACCESS, are in-frame only. Not every clone is retained; where verified, under half of the shortfall comes from an unresolved V gene, and the cause of the rest is unknown. The DNA gave D and trimming, while V, J and clone size come from that table. For this sample the table gives roughly 680,000 clones, of which 72% were detected only once. Around 1.7% of the sample belongs to the ten largest clones.

The chain is made from TRBV9 and TRBJ2-3; the D gene cannot be named for sure. Material for sequencing was memory CD4+ T cells sorted from blood. The cell subset or site label on this specimen signifies: CD45RA-negative fraction. This clonotype originated in a woman in her twenties or thirties in good health. This receptor carries the CDR3 CASSVPPTSTQYF. The nucleotides read TGTGCCAGCAGCGTCCCCCCGACGAGTACGCAGTATTTT.